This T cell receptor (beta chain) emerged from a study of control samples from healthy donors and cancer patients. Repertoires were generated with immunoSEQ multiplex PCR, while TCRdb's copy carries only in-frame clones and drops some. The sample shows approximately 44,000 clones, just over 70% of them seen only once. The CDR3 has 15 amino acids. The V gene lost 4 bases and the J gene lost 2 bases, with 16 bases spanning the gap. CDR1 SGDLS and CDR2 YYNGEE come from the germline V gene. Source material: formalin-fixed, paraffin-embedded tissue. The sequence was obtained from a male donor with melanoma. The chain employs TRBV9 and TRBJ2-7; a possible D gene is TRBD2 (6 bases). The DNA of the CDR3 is TGTGCCAGCAGCCCTAACCCCGGGGGAGCCTACGAGCAGTACTTC. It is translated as CASSPNPGGAYEQYF. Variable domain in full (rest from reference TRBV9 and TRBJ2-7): DSGVTQTPKHLITATGQRVTLRCSPRSGDLSVYWYQQSLDQGLQFLIQYYNGEERAKGNILERFSAQQFPDLHSELNLSSLELGDSALYFCASSPNPGGAYEQYFGPGTRLTVT.